The 26 T cell receptor beta chains presented below share a single source sample, sequenced in a study of early T cells in non-severe SARS-CoV-2 infection. TCRdb re-called the 5' RACE reads through MiXCR, storing one row per CDR3 protein. The table shows tens of thousands of distinct CDR3 sequences, with under 7% occurring only once. The sequences come from whole blood, collected at baseline. The receptor set was obtained from an adult who was a healthcare worker with PCR-confirmed SARS-CoV-2 infection or an uninfected control (not recorded which).

This clonotype occurred many times. CDR3 in amino acids: CASSPRTSGFENTGELFF. The CDR3 nucleotides read TGTGCCAGCAGCCCCCGGACTAGCGGGTTTGAAAACACCGGGGAGCTGTTTTTT. The rearrangement joins TRBV5-5 to TRBJ2-2, with 11 nucleotides matching TRBD2. The J segment lost 2 bases and the V segment lost 4 bases, leaving 10 bases of the junction unmatched. The CDR3 sequence is 18 residues long. Germline V gene sequence: CDR1 SGHKS, CDR2 YYEKEE (reference sequence).

The chain joins TRBV2 to TRBJ2-1; TRBD1 aligns across 7 bases. This CDR3 comprises 17 residues. J lost 10 bases, V lost 5 bases, and 20 bases had no gene match. Germline values: CDR1 SNHLY, CDR2 FYNNEI. The CDR3 here is CASSTRLGEGAFREQFF. The CDR3 coding sequence is TGTGCCAGCAGTACCCGCCTCGGCGAGGGGGCGTTTAGGGAGCAGTTCTTC.

This clonotype was observed many times. The chain links TRBV5-1 to TRBJ2-2; possible D gene TRBD1, 6 bases. The CDR3 has 15 amino acids. V was clipped by 4 bases and J by 2 bases, with 12 bases between them. Germline CDR1 reads SGHRS; CDR2 reads YFSETQ. The CDR3 region is CASSLRDTNTGELFF. CDR3 sequence (DNA): TGCGCCAGCAGCCTCCGGGACACCAACACCGGGGAGCTGTTTTTT.

The sample holds many counts of this clonotype. V gene TRBV5-1 combines with J gene TRBJ1-6; D is undetermined. Germline loops: CDR1 SGHRS, CDR2 YFSETQ. This CDR3 region has 13 residues. The V gene lost 1 base and the J gene lost 7 bases, with 6 bases spanning the gap. CDR3 residues: CASSLRENSPLHF. CDR3 nucleotide sequence: TGCGCCAGCAGCTTGAGGGAGAATTCACCCCTCCACTTT.

The rearrangement joins TRBV28 to TRBJ1-1, with a tentative D call TRBD1 (5 bases). Germline CDR1 MDHEN, CDR2 SYDVKM. This CDR3 has 14 residues. V lost 2 bases to trimming and J lost 4 bases, with 11 bases between them. CDR3 residues: CASSLIQGGTEAFF. The CDR3 region has the DNA TGTGCCAGCAGTTTAATTCAGGGAGGCACTGAAGCTTTCTTT.

This clonotype showed up many times. The rearrangement uses TRBV29-1 and TRBJ2-7, with 8 bases that match TRBD2. This CDR3 spans 13 amino acids. Trimming at V came to 2 bases and at J to 3 bases, leaving 3 bases not matched to a gene. Per the germline V gene, CDR1 is SQVTM and CDR2 is ANQGSEA. CDR3: CSVEPSGLYEQYF. Here the CDR3 DNA reads TGCAGCGTTGAACCTAGCGGGCTCTACGAGCAGTACTTC.

This clonotype was found many times. J is TRBJ2-3 and V is TRBV4-1; 8 bases are shared with TRBD2. CDR1 and CDR2 (germline): MGHRA, YSYEKL. This CDR3 contains 14 residues. V dropped 6 bases and J dropped 4; count of bases not matched to a gene: 6. CDR3 sequence (DNA): TGCGCCAGCAGTACTAGCGGAGACTCAGATACGCAGTATTTT. This codes for CASSTSGDSDTQYF.

On this clonotype itself: One end of the junction varies from germline; a read error may be responsible. This chain joins TRBV7-6 and TRBJ1-2; D may be TRBD1 (5 bases). CDR3 size: 14 residues. Germline loops: CDR1 SGHVS, CDR2 FNYEAQ. CDR3 in amino acids: CASSLGVSNYGYTF. As DNA, the CDR3 is TGTGCCAGCAGTTTAGGGGTCTCCAACTATGGCTACACCTTC. Variable domain in full (rest from reference TRBV7-6 and TRBJ1-2): GAGVSQSPRYKVTKRGQDVALRCDPISGHVSLYWYRQALGQGPEFLTYFNYEAQQDKSGLPNDRFSAERPEGSISTLTIQRTEQRDSAMYRCASSLGVSNYGYTFGSGTRLTVV.

V gene TRBV10-1 combines with J gene TRBJ2-3; no definite D call. The CDR3 sequence is 14 residues long. The V and J ends lost 0 bases and 4 bases respectively, with 8 bases between them. Germline loops: CDR1 WNHNN, CDR2 SYGVQD (reference sequence). The CDR3 loop is CASSESGSSDTQYF. The CDR3 DNA reads TGCGCCAGCAGTGAGTCAGGCAGTTCAGATACGCAGTATTTT.

This clonotype has only a few counts. CDR3 amino acids: CASSPSGAGSYEQYF. The CDR3 bases are TGTGCCAGCAGCCCCAGCGGAGCCGGATCCTACGAGCAGTACTTC. The genes are TRBV28 and TRBJ2-7; weak D call: TRBD2 (5 bases). V was cut by 6 bases and J by 1 base, with 16 bases left in between. Germline values: CDR1 MDHEN, CDR2 SYDVKM. The CDR3 is 15 residues long.

This clonotype was detected ten times or more. The gene calls are TRBV11-2 and TRBJ1-5, with 7 bases that match TRBD1. V was clipped by 1 base and J by 6 bases; unmatched bases: 6. CDR3 length: 15 residues. Germline V gene sequence: CDR1 SGHAT, CDR2 FQNNGV. This CDR3 is CASSLGDRDSQPQHF. As DNA, the CDR3 is TGTGCCAGCAGCTTAGGAGACAGGGATTCTCAGCCCCAGCATTTT.

The chain couples TRBV7-3 to TRBJ2-5; TRBD1 agrees at 7 bases. This CDR3 has 15 amino acids. V dropped 4 bases and J dropped 2; count of bases not matched to a gene: 7. Germline V gene lookup returns CDR1 SGHTA and CDR2 FQGTGA. The CDR3 is CASSSSPGQQETQYF. In DNA, the CDR3 is TGTGCCAGCAGCTCGAGTCCGGGACAGCAAGAGACCCAGTACTTC. Supplemented by reference TRBV7-3 and TRBJ2-5, the full variable domain reads GAGVSQTPSNKVTEKGKYVELRCDPISGHTALYWYRQSLGQGPEFLIYFQGTGAADDSGLPNDRFFAVRPEGSVSTLKIQRTERGDSAVYLCASSSSPGQQETQYFGPGTRLLVL.

This clonotype occurred many times. The rearrangement uses TRBV11-2 and TRBJ2-3; D is ambiguous. CDR3 length: 13 amino acids. Germline CDR1 reads SGHAT; CDR2 reads FQNNGV. V lost 3 bases and J 3 bases, leaving 7 bases between the germline ends. CDR3 coding DNA: TGTGCCAGCAGCTTCCGGAGAACAGATACGCAGTATTTT. This encodes CASSFRRTDTQYF. The full variable domain, its missing parts supplied by reference TRBV11-2 and TRBJ2-3, is EAGVAQSPRYKIIEKRQSVAFWCNPISGHATLYWYQQILGQGPKLLIQFQNNGVVDDSQLPKDRFSAERLKGVDSTLKIQPAKLEDSAVYLCASSFRRTDTQYFGPGTRLTVL.

Only a few counts were recorded for this clonotype. The chain joins TRBV5-4 to TRBJ2-5; the D is unclear. V was pared by 0 bases and J by 1 base, with 7 bases between. This CDR3 contains 14 residues. Germline CDR1 is SGHNT and CDR2 is YYREEE (reference sequence). The CDR3, as DNA: TGTGCCAGCAGCTTGGGTAACGCCCAAGAGACCCAGTACTTC. Translating it yields CASSLGNAQETQYF.

The sample holds many counts of this clonotype. The J gene is TRBJ2-1, the V gene TRBV7-2; D is undetermined. The length of the CDR3 is 15 residues. Germline V lookup: CDR1 SGHTA, CDR2 FQGNSA. V lost 0 bases and J lost 0, with 6 bases in between. The CDR3 protein is CASSLAGYSYNEQFF. Here the CDR3 DNA reads TGTGCCAGCAGCTTAGCCGGTTACTCCTACAATGAGCAGTTCTTC. The full variable domain, with the rest looked up from reference TRBV7-2 and TRBJ2-1, is GAGVSQSPSNKVTEKGKDVELRCDPISGHTALYWYRQSLGQGLEFLIYFQGNSAPDKSGLPSDRFSAERTGGSVSTLTIQRTQQEDSAVYLCASSLAGYSYNEQFFGPGTRLTVL.

This clonotype has a handful of counts. The genes are TRBV29-1 and TRBJ1-1; possibly TRBD1 for D (6 bases). Looked up from germline, CDR1 is SQVTM and CDR2 is ANQGSEA. This CDR3 comprises 13 residues. Trimming left V 8 bases short and J 4 bases short, with 17 bases between. For the CDR3, the DNA is TGCAGCTCCATATGGGGGCCGCCCACTGAAGCTTTCTTT. Translation gives CSSIWGPPTEAFF.

The genes are TRBV28 and TRBJ2-5; no clear D gene. Trimming pared 1 base from V and 2 bases from J, leaving 8 bases between. The CDR3 totals 14 residues. Germline V lookup: CDR1 MDHEN, CDR2 SYDVKM. CDR3 in amino acids: CASSLYRSQETQYF. In DNA form, the CDR3 reads TGTGCCAGCAGTTTATATAGGTCGCAAGAGACCCAGTACTTC.

This clonotype was seen a few times. The rearrangement links TRBV28 to TRBJ2-2; possible D gene TRBD2, 6 bases. Per germline, CDR1 MDHEN and CDR2 SYDVKM. The CDR3 has 15 amino acids. V was cut by 4 bases and J by 5 bases, with 14 bases left in between. CDR3 protein: CASSSLSGTTGELFF. CDR3 bases: TGTGCCAGCAGTTCTCTCTCCGGGACTACCGGGGAGCTGTTTTTT.

This clonotype was picked up many times. The V and J genes are TRBV20-1 and TRBJ2-3, with D perhaps being TRBD1 or TRBD2 (5 bases each). V shed 3 bases and J shed 4 bases, with 20 bases lying between them. In germline, CDR1 is DFQATT, CDR2 SNEGSKA (reference sequence). The CDR3 runs to 16 residues. CDR3 residues: CSARGRPVQSPDTQYF. The CDR3 DNA reads as TGCAGTGCTAGGGGACGGCCGGTTCAAAGCCCAGATACGCAGTATTTT.

Worth noting for this clonotype: The junction departs from germline at one end; a sequencing error may be responsible. The V and J genes are TRBV7-7 and TRBJ2-5; 12 bases align to TRBD2. Germline V gene lookup returns CDR1 SSHAT and CDR2 FNYEAQ (reference sequence). The CDR3 has 15 residues. CDR3 region: CASSTLAGGLETQYF. The CDR3 DNA sequence: TGTGCTAGCAGTACACTAGCGGGAGGTCTAGAGACCCAGTACTTC. The full variable domain, with the rest looked up from reference TRBV7-7 and TRBJ2-5, is GAGVSQSPRYKVTKRGQDVTLRCDPISSHATLYWYQQALGQGPEFLTYFNYEAQPDKSGLPSDRFSAERPEGSISTLTIQRTEQRDSAMYRCASSTLAGGLETQYFGPGTRLLVL.

This chain joins TRBV5-6 and TRBJ2-7, with TRBD1 matching 7 bases. Per the germline V gene, CDR1 is SGHDT and CDR2 is YYEEEE. The CDR3 extends over 17 amino acids. V shed 2 bases and J 7 bases; nucleotides not matched to a gene: 18. CDR3 nucleotide sequence: TGTGCCAGCAGCTTATCGGAGACAGGGATCTTTGTGTTTGAGCAGTACTTC. Encoded protein: CASSLSETGIFVFEQYF. Full variable domain (missing parts from reference TRBV5-6 and TRBJ2-7): DAGVTQSPTHLIKTRGQQVTLRCSPKSGHDTVSWYQQALGQGPQFIFQYYEEEERQRGNFPDRFSGHQFPNYSSELNVNALLLGDSALYLCASSLSETGIFVFEQYFGPGTRLTVT.

This clonotype was seen many times. This chain links TRBV10-3 with TRBJ2-3; 10 nucleotides align to TRBD2. CDR1 is ENHRY, CDR2 SYGVKD, per germline. This CDR3 has 17 residues. Trimming removed 2 bases from V and 3 bases from J; junction bases left unmatched: 8. In nucleotides, the CDR3 is TGTGCCATCAGTGAGGCTCCTAGCGGGAGCATGACAGATACGCAGTATTTT. It is translated as CAISEAPSGSMTDTQYF.

This clonotype was seen many times. The rearrangement uses TRBV6-1 and TRBJ2-1; TRBD2 aligns across 9 bases. There are 16 residues in the CDR3. Unmatched junction bases numbered 11, after V lost 3 bases and J lost 8 bases. Germline assignment: CDR1 MNHNS and CDR2 SASEGT. The chain's CDR3 is CASSDPPGLARDEQFF. CDR3 nucleotide sequence: TGTGCCAGCAGTGACCCTCCGGGACTAGCTCGGGATGAGCAGTTCTTC.

This rearrangement joins TRBV10-3 to TRBJ1-4; D ambiguous. Germline values: CDR1 ENHRY, CDR2 SYGVKD. The ends were cut back, 3 bases at V and 8 bases at J, with 16 bases in the middle. The CDR3 has 15 residues. The CDR3 here is CAISDTTSTEEKLFF. CDR3 bases: TGTGCCATCAGTGATACTACTTCTACCGAGGAAAAACTGTTTTTT.

This clonotype was observed a few times. V and J are TRBV30 and TRBJ1-1; tentatively, D is TRBD1 (6 bases). Per germline, CDR1 GTSNPN and CDR2 SVGIG (reference sequence). Trimming shortened V by 5 bases and J by 0 bases, and 13 bases separated the two germline ends. This CDR3 has 14 residues. CDR3 region: CAWVPGQMNTEAFF. Written as DNA, the CDR3 is TGTGCCTGGGTACCAGGACAGATGAACACTGAAGCTTTCTTT. Using reference TRBV30 and TRBJ1-1 for the parts outside the CDR3, the full variable domain is SQTIHQWPATLVQPVGSPLSLECTVEGTSNPNLYWYRQAAGRGLQLLFYSVGIGQISSEVPQNLSASRPQDRQFILSSKKLLLSDSGFYLCAWVPGQMNTEAFFGQGTRLTVV.

DNA of the CDR3: TGTGCCAGCAGCTCGCCGACTTCAGGGGAAGTGGAAGCTTTCTTT. Protein product: CASSSPTSGEVEAFF. The V gene is TRBV11-2, the J gene TRBJ1-1, with D tentatively TRBD1 (6 bases). V was pared by 4 bases and J by 8 bases, with 20 bases between. Germline loops: CDR1 SGHAT, CDR2 FQNNGV. The CDR3 spans 15 residues.